The entry below gives a single T cell receptor (beta chain) sequence along with its context. Its antigen is unidentified. J was trimmed by 9 bases and V by 2 bases; bases with no gene match: 20. Looked up from germline, CDR1 is SQVTM and CDR2 is ANQGSEA. The CDR3 runs 19 residues. This sample is drawn from a study of CD4+ T cells in melanoma. Study-level findings and limits: Diverse differentiation states were reported for melanoma neoantigen-specific CD4+ T cells. CD8+ T cell, macrophage and B cell function reportedly correlated with neoantigen-specific CD4+ T cells.

Assay: immunoSEQ multiplex PCR; the TCRdb copy retains only in-frame clones and omits some. The table lists 20,000 to 25,000 clones, roughly 78% of them singletons. This clonotype originated in a human donor with melanoma. This chain links TRBV29-1 with TRBJ2-1; 12 bases fit TRBD2. The CDR3 loop reads CSVEHNRLEASGGAGEQFF. The CDR3 nucleotides are TGCAGCGTTGAACACAACCGGCTGGAGGCTAGCGGGGGGGCAGGTGAGCAGTTCTTC.